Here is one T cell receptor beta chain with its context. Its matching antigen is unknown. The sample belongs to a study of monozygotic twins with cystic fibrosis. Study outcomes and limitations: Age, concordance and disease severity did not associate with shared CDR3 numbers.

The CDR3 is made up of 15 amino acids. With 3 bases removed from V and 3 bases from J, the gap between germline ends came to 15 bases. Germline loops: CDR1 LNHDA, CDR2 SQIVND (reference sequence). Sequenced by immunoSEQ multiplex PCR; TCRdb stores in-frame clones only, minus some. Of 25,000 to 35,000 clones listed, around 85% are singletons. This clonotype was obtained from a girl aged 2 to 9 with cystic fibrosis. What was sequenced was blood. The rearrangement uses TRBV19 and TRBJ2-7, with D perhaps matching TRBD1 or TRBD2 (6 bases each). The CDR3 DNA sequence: TGTGCCAGTAGTATCGGTTGGGGGGCTGGCTACGAGCAGTACTTC. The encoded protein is CASSIGWGAGYEQYF.